This T cell receptor (beta chain) was obtained from a study of long-term antiretroviral therapy in people with HIV. The immunoSEQ assay was v3.0, run at survey level. Measured with immunoSEQ multiplex PCR; TCRdb has only the in-frame clones, and not every one. The repertoire holds tens of thousands of clones, with about 86% as singletons. Between the trimmed V and J ends, which lost 3 bases and 3 bases, there was a span of 11 bases. Germline values: CDR1 KGHSH, CDR2 LQKENI. The CDR3 has 15 residues. This clone came up once. This chain links TRBV18 with TRBJ1-4; weak D call: TRBD1 (6 bases). The source was unsorted PBMCs, collected approximately 2.7 years after starting antiretroviral therapy. The sequence derives from a man aged 40-49 years with HIV. The CDR3: CASSPDSMANEKLFF. The CDR3 nucleotides are TGTGCCAGCTCACCGGACAGTATGGCTAATGAAAAACTGTTTTTT.